This T cell receptor beta chain stems from a study of blood T cell repertoires in COVID-19 (TCRdb year 2020). Regarding the research as a whole: Samples from collaborators originated in the United States, Italy and Spain and spanned both the acute and convalescent phases of COVID-19. Sample metadata almost always included a de-identified subject ID, COVID-19 status, age in years and sex. The material from the prospective study consisted of cDNA or gDNA derived from T cells, B-cell-depleted T cells, or PBMCs. Deeply sampled blood TCRbeta repertoires from subjects exposed to, actively infected with, or recovered from COVID-19 were included in the dataset. The repertoires were released in a freely available public database intended as a resource for research on the immune response to SARS-CoV-2. Samples were obtained from the ongoing ImmuneRACE study (first 160 participants) and from 950 to 1,500 subjects provided by 6 global collaborators. Where available, HLA class I and class II types were obtained from metadata supplied by the sample provider rather than from assay-based typing. Broader findings and caveats from the paper: The quantity of clinical and demographic metadata differed by source and by participant and was supplied without curation.

Participants in the prospective study were aged about 18 to 90 years, lived in more than 20 United States geographic areas, and enrolled through a virtual design. To assign participants to cohorts, the prospective study relied on clinical history that participants themselves reported in a screening survey and a study questionnaire. Recovered participants in ImmuneRACE Cohort 3 were defined as having two consecutive negative NP/OP PCR tests, clearance from a healthcare professional, or resolution of symptoms. In the prospective study, whole blood, serum and a nasopharyngeal or oropharyngeal swab were collected from each participant by mobile phlebotomists. Participants in the prospective study had the option to provide additional blood draws and questionnaires over a roughly 2-month period. Before DNA extraction, blood samples from the prospective study were shipped at room temperature or frozen.

TCRbeta CDR3 regions were amplified from genomic DNA using the immunoSEQ Assay, a bias-controlled multiplex PCR. From the authors' description of their analysis: The number of nucleated cells in each sample was estimated from the amplification of reference gene primers within the assay. To quantify the absolute abundance of each unique TCRbeta CDR3 rearrangement, sequence reads were collapsed and filtered. For each sample, productive Simpson clonality was calculated by taking the square root of Simpson's diversity index across productive rearrangements. What TCRdb holds here is the immuneACCESS table cut down to in-frame rearrangements. Part of the clones is not present; checked against another copy, under half of the missing clones reflect an unresolved V gene, and the others are unexplained. The V and J calls and clone size were taken over from that table, and D and trimming were inferred from the DNA. The sample data list around 200,000 clones, and 85% to 90% of these were observed just once. The ten most abundant clones make up 6.2% of the sample.

This clone was observed a few times. Its target antigen remains unknown. Base quality data are lacking; no much larger clone is found one base away. This sequence was found in a middle-aged man who had recovered from COVID-19. Material: PBMCs or T cells enriched from blood (not recorded which).

The DNA is as follows: TGTGCCAGCATCCCGACAGGGGGACACACCTTC. Its translation reads: CASIPTGGHTF. The rearranged segments are TRBV21-1 and TRBJ1-2; the DNA was not used to check the table's D call, TRBD1. TRBV21-1 is given as a pseudogene. Counted from cysteine to phenylalanine, this CDR3 has 11 amino acids. Only the CDR3 DNA stays, 33 bases, in frame from base 1.